These 14 T cell receptor beta chains were all obtained from the same sample, sequenced in a study of identical twins. TCRdb reanalysed the 5' RACE reads using MiXCR and keeps one entry per CDR3 protein. The sample gives around 500,000 distinct CDR3 sequences, 14% of which show up once; roughly 0.56% is in the top ten. The sample was also linked to a second study, of yellow fever vaccine responses in identical twins.

The specimen sequenced was CD4+ T cells sorted from blood. All receptors derive from a young woman in good health.

This chain connects TRBV11-2 to TRBJ2-3, with 11 bases that match TRBD2. The ends lost 5 bases at V and 6 bases at J; junction bases unmatched: 16. CDR3 length: 18 amino acids. Germline CDR1 is SGHAT and CDR2 is FQNNGV. In DNA, the CDR3 is TGTGCCAGCAGCCTCAGGAGGGGACTAGCGGTCCCTGGGGATACGCAGTATTTT. Protein product: CASSLRRGLAVPGDTQYF.

This clonotype appeared a few times. V and J are TRBV27 and TRBJ2-1, with TRBD2 as a possible D gene (5 bases). Germline V gene lookup returns CDR1 MNHEY and CDR2 SMNVEV (reference sequence). The germline V and J ends were trimmed by 4 bases and 5 bases, with 21 bases remaining between them. This CDR3 contains 17 residues. CDR3 region: CASSSLSSGQNHNEQFF. The CDR3 nucleotides read TGTGCCAGCAGTTCACTCTCCAGCGGTCAGAACCACAATGAGCAGTTCTTC.

This clonotype has just a few counts. The CDR3 loop reads CASSPQGLANTGELFF. CDR3 bases: TGTGCCAGCTCACCCCAGGGACTAGCGAACACCGGGGAGCTGTTTTTT. V is TRBV18 and J is TRBJ2-2, with 8 nucleotides matching TRBD2. The trim removed 3 bases at V and 0 bases at J, leaving 3 bases unmatched. Germline V lookup: CDR1 KGHSH, CDR2 LQKENI. The CDR3 runs 16 residues.

The rearrangement uses TRBV9 and TRBJ2-3; D may be TRBD1 (6 bases). The CDR3 is made up of 14 amino acids. CDR1 is SGDLS, CDR2 YYNGEE, per germline. V was clipped by 1 base and J by 5 bases, with 11 bases between them. The CDR3 reads CASSVRGNQDTQYF. CDR3 nucleotides: TGTGCCAGCAGCGTAAGGGGGAATCAAGATACGCAGTATTTT.

The genes are TRBV29-1 and TRBJ2-5, with 9 bases identical to TRBD1. The V and J ends lost 4 bases and 7 bases, in that order; junction bases with no gene match: 4. The CDR3 is 12 amino acids. CDR1 and CDR2 from the germline V gene are SQVTM and ANQGSEA. In nucleotides, the CDR3 is TGCAGCGTTGGGACAGGGGAAGGGACCCAGTACTTC. It yields the protein CSVGTGEGTQYF.

This clonotype was counted between two and nine times. This sequence joins TRBV5-1 and TRBJ1-1; 11 nucleotides match TRBD1. The CDR3 is 15 amino acids. Germline lookup yields CDR1 SGHRS and CDR2 YFSETQ. V was clipped by 0 bases and J by 7 bases; unmatched bases: 5. CDR3 coding DNA: TGCGCCAGCAGCTTGGCCTCCGGGACAGGGGGTGAAGCTTTCTTT. Translating gives CASSLASGTGGEAFF. The full variable domain, with the rest looked up from reference TRBV5-1 and TRBJ1-1, is KAGVTQTPRYLIKTRGQQVTLSCSPISGHRSVSWYQQTPGQGLQFLFEYFSETQRNKGNFPGRFSGRQFSNSRSEMNVSTLELGDSALYLCASSLASGTGGEAFFGQGTRLTVV.

This clonotype has more than one count but fewer than ten. The V and J genes are TRBV28 and TRBJ2-7, with 10 bases that match TRBD2. After removal of 4 bases from V and 4 bases from J, the junction contained 7 bases not matched to a gene. The CDR3 is made up of 15 amino acids. Germline V gives CDR1 MDHEN, CDR2 SYDVKM. The DNA for the CDR3 is TGTGCCAGCAGTTCTCGAGCGGGAGGGTTATACGAGCAGTACTTC. Amino acids: CASSSRAGGLYEQYF.

The chain carries TRBV4-2 and TRBJ2-3; TRBD2 agrees at 13 bases. Per germline, CDR1 LGHNA and CDR2 YNFKEQ. The trim removed 3 bases at V and 1 base at J, leaving 10 bases unmatched. The CDR3 covers 19 residues. In nucleotides, the CDR3 is TGTGCCAGCAGCCAGGGTACCGGGACTAGCGGGAAGGGCACAGATACGCAGTATTTT. This translates into CASSQGTGTSGKGTDTQYF.

This clonotype has just a few counts. This chain uses TRBV28 with TRBJ2-5; 7 bases match TRBD1. The CDR3 extends over 15 amino acids. J gave up 3 bases and V 6 bases, and 10 bases lay outside the gene matches. Per germline, CDR1 MDHEN and CDR2 SYDVKM. The CDR3 sequence: CASSGPGQGEETQYF. CDR3 bases: TGTGCCAGCAGCGGACCGGGGCAGGGGGAAGAGACCCAGTACTTC.

V gene TRBV28 combines with J gene TRBJ2-7, with D perhaps matching TRBD1 (6 bases). Trimming shortened V by 2 bases and J by 6 bases, and 23 bases separated the two germline ends. Germline CDR1 and CDR2: MDHEN and SYDVKM. This CDR3 comprises 17 residues. CDR3 nucleotide sequence: TGTGCCAGCAGTTTAAAACCGGATCCCGGACAGACGTTCGAGCAGTACTTC. The encoded protein is CASSLKPDPGQTFEQYF.

The J gene is TRBJ2-1, the V gene TRBV24-1; D is unresolved. The CDR3 is 13 residues long. The germline V gene encodes CDR1 KGHDR and CDR2 SFDVKD. V lost 6 bases and J 5 bases, leaving 10 bases between the germline ends. CDR3 sequence reads: CATSSAFNNEQFF. The CDR3 DNA sequence: TGTGCCACCAGTAGCGCCTTTAACAATGAGCAGTTCTTC.

At least ten counts were recorded for this clonotype. The chain joins TRBV15 to TRBJ2-3; D is perhaps TRBD2 (6 bases). The germline CDR1 and CDR2 sequences are LNHNV and YYDKDF (reference sequence). The CDR3 runs to 14 residues. V was shortened by 0 bases and J by 5 bases, with 9 bases between the two germline ends. CDR3 DNA: TGTGCCACCAGCAGAGATCCAGCGGGAGATACGCAGTATTTT. It codes for CATSRDPAGDTQYF.

This clonotype was picked up a small number of times. The V call is TRBV20-1, the J call TRBJ2-5, with TRBD1 matching 9 bases. The CDR3 totals 14 residues. Germline-derived CDR1 and CDR2 are DFQATT and SNEGSKA (reference sequence). The junction had 9 bases not matched to a gene; V was cut back by 6 bases and J by 4 bases. The CDR3 nucleotides are TGCAGTGCGCAGACAGGGGGGTACCCAGAGACCCAGTACTTC. Encoded protein: CSAQTGGYPETQYF.

This clonotype was picked up many times. CDR3 sequence reads: CSVLLGHTEAFF. DNA of the CDR3: TGCAGCGTTCTCTTAGGGCACACTGAAGCTTTCTTT. This chain connects TRBV29-1 to TRBJ1-1; D remains unclear. This CDR3 has 12 residues. V was trimmed by 5 bases and J by 3 bases, leaving 10 bases between them. Germline CDR1 is SQVTM and CDR2 is ANQGSEA.